This T cell receptor beta chain was found in a study of blood T cell repertoires in COVID-19. About the research overall: Some COVID-19 samples were acute and others convalescent; all came from the United States, Italy and Spain. T cells, B-cell-depleted T cells, or PBMCs supplied cDNA or gDNA.

CDR1 is ENHRY, CDR2 SYGVKD, per germline. The CDR3 has 17 residues. V lost 4 bases, J lost 0 bases, and 5 bases stayed unmatched. As processed by the authors: Amplifying reference gene primers gave estimates of nucleated cell counts. Sequencing used immunoSEQ multiplex PCR; TCRdb keeps in-frame clones, though not all of them. V and J calls and clone size are given by that table; D and trimming were obtained from the DNA. The sample has around 320,000 clones; 70% to 90% are singletons. The sequenced material came from peripheral blood. The source is a woman in her 30s who had recovered from COVID-19. The chain is built from TRBV10-3 and TRBJ2-6; 8 bases align to TRBD1. The CDR3 loop is CAISGGTGNSGANVLTF. CDR3 coding DNA: TGTGCCATCAGTGGAGGGACAGGTAACTCTGGGGCCAACGTCCTGACTTTC.